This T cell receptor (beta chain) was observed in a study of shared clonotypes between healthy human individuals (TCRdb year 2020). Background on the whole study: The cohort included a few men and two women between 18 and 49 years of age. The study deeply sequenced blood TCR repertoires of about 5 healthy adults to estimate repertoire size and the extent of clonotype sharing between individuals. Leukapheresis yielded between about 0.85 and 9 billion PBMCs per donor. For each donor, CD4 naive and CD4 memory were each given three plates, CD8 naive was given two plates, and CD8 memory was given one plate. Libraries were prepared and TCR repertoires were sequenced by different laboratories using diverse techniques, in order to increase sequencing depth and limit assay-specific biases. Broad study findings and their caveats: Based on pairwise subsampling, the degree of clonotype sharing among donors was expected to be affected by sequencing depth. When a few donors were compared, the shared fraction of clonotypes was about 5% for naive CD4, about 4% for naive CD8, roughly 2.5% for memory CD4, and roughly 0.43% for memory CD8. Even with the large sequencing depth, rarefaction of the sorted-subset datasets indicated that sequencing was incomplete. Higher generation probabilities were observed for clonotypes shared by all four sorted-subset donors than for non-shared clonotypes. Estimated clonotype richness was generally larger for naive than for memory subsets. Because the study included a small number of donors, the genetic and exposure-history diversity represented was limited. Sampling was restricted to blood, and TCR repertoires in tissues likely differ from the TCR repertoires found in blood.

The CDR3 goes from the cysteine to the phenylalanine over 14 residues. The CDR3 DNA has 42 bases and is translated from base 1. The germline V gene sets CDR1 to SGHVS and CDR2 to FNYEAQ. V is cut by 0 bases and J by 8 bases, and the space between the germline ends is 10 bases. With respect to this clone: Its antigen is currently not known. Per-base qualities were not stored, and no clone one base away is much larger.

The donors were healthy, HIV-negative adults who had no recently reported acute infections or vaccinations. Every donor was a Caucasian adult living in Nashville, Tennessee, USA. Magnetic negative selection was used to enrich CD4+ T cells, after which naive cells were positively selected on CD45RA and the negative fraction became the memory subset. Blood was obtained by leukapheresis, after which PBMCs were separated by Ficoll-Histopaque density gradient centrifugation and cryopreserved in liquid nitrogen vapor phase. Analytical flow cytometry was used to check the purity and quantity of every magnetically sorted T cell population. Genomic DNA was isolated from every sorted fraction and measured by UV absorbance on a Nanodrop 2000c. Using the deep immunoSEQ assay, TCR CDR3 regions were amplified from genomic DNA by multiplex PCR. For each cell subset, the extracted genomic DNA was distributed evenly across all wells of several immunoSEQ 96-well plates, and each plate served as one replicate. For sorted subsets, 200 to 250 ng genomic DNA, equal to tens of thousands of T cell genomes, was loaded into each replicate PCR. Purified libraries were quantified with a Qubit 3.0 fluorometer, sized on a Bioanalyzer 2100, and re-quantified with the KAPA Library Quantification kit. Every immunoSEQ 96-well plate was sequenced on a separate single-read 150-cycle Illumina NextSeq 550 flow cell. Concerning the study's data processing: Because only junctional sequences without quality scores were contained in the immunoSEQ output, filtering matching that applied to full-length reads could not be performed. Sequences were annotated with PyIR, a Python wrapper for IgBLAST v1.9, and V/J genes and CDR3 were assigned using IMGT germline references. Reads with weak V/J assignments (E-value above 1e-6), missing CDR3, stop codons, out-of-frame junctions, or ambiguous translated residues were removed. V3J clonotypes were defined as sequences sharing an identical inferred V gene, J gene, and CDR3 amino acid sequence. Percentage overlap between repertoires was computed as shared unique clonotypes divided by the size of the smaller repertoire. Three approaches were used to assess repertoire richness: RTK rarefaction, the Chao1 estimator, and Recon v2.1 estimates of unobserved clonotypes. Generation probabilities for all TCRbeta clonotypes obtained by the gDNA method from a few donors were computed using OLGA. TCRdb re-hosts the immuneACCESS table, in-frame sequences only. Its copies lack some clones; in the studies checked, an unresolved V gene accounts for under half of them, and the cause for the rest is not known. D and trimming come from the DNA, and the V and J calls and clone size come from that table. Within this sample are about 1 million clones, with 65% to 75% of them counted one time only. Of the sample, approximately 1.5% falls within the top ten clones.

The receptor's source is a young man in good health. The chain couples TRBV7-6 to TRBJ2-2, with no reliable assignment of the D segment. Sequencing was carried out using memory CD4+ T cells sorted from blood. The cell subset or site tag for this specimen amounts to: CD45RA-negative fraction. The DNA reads TGTGCCAGCAGCTTAGCTCGCCCCCCTGGGGAGCTGTTTTTT. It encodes CASSLARPPGELFF.